What follows is one T cell receptor (beta chain) and its context. What it binds is not known. This sample is drawn from a study of Graves' ophthalmopathy and Graves' hyperthyroidism. Trimming removed 5 bases from V and 4 bases from J; junction bases left unmatched: 5. Germline CDR1 KGHDR, CDR2 SFDVKD. This CDR3 comprises 15 residues. Moderate-to-severe activity, CAS at least 3, NOSPECS at least 4 and duration under 3 months characterized donors with ophthalmopathy. The diagnosis was founded upon clinical symptoms, serum thyroxine, TRAb, thyroid ultrasound and orbital computed tomography. Overall study findings and caveats: Separation of ophthalmopathy from stable hyperthyroidism was achieved by a 13-signature model, at roughly 88% sensitivity and roughly 80% specificity. A majority of expanded thyroid clonotypes exceeding 0.001 frequency were likewise present in blood.

RNA served as the template for amplifying TCR beta CDR3 regions. Second-round multiplex PCR came after a first-round RT-PCR that employed HTBI primers. TCRdb itself ran the multiplex PCR reads through MiXCR, one entry per CDR3 protein. The sample yields hundreds of thousands of distinct CDR3 sequences, around 45% seen once. The clonotype comes from an adult man with Graves' ophthalmopathy. This sequence joins TRBV24-1 and TRBJ2-2; 8 positions match TRBD2. The sequencing sample was made of peripheral blood. The CDR3, as DNA: TGTGCCACCAGTGGCGGGGGGCCGGGCACCGGGGAGCTGTTTTTT. Translation: CATSGGGPGTGELFF.